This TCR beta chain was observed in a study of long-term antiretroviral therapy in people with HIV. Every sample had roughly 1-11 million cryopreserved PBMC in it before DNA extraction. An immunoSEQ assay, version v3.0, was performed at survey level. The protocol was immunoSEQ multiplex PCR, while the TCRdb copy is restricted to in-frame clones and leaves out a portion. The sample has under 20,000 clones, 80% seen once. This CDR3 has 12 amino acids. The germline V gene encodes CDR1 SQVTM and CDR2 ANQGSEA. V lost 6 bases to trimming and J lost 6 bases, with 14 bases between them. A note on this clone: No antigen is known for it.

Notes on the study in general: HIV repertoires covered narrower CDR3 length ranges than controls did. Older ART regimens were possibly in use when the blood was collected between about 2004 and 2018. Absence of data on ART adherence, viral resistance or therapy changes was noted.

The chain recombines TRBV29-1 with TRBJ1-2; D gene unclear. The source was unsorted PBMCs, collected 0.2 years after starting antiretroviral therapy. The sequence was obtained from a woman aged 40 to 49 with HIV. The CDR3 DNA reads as TGCAGCGTGGAGACACCAGTGGATGGCTACACCTTC. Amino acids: CSVETPVDGYTF.